This T cell receptor (beta chain) came from a study of blood T cells in healthy people across ages. This clonotype has a count of ten or more. With a J-beta primer mix and a sample-barcoded 5' primer, a second PCR ran roughly 6 to 11 cycles. Each CDR3 protein is one row after TCRdb ran MiXCR on the 5' RACE reads. Here the sample spans more than 900,000 distinct CDR3 sequences, 25% to 35% being singletons. Donors ranged from roughly 6 to 95 years old and were healthy Caucasians in Russia. PBMCs numbering at least 7 million were isolated per sample. In addition, the sample was reused for a study of T cells of mothers and their children. That report notes: The authors used all extracted RNA for cDNA synthesis, at about 1.6 ug per 15 ul.

This clonotype originated in a middle-aged woman in good health. Sequencing was performed on blood.

CDR3 region: CASSWGTEETQYF. CDR3 in DNA: TGCGCCAGCAGCTGGGGGACGGAAGAGACCCAGTACTTC. This chain uses TRBV5-1 with TRBJ2-5; D tentatively fits TRBD1 or TRBD2 (5 bases each). Germline V gene data show CDR1 as SGHRS and CDR2 as YFSETQ. The CDR3 covers 13 residues. Trimming cost V 3 bases and J 3 bases, with 9 bases left between them.